This TCR beta chain is from a study of T-cell reconstitution after alpha-beta-depleted transplantation in children (dated by TCRdb to the mid-2010s). Regarding the complete study: The study quantitatively tracked T-cell immune reconstitution after TCRalphabeta/CD19-depleted allogeneic hematopoietic cell transplantation in children using TCR repertoire profiling. General conclusions and limits of the study: Over subsequent months, a decline in hyperexpanded clone frequencies was noted, and after one year, T-cell counts and TCRbeta diversity were mostly ascribed to newly produced T cells. The high TCRbeta diversity at day 60 in some patients was ascribed to recipient T cells and intrathymic progenitors that had survived conditioning. The apparently early alphabetaT-cell count recovery about two months after transplant was reportedly dependent on only several hundred rapidly expanded clones derived from non-depleted graft cells.

Germline trimming amounts to 5 bases on V and 7 bases on J, with 6 as the count of junction bases outside the gene matches. Inclusive of the bounding cysteine and phenylalanine, the CDR3 is 13 residues long. Left in the record is the CDR3 DNA by itself, 39 bases read in frame from the first base. The germline V gene specifies SQVTM as CDR1 and ANQGSEA as CDR2. Many counts were recorded for this clonotype. Its antigen is unknown. Base qualities are not recorded, but no much larger clone differs from it by a single base. Library construction relied on PCR. TCRdb records Illumina HiSeq 2500 as the sequencer. TCR libraries were prepared with molecular barcoding, using unique molecular identifiers to normalize TCRbeta repertoire quantification. Starting from the raw public reads, TCRdb applied fastp trimming at Q25, assembled clones with MiXCR and retained in-frame beta chains. All rows with the same CDR3 protein become a single entry with the most common DNA and genes. The sample table shows some 16,000 distinct CDR3 sequences, and 4.5% to 6.5% are seen once. In total, the top ten clones hold under 7% of the sample.

The meaning of the sample's treatment or condition label: allogeneic hematopoietic cell transplantation with graft depleted of TCRalphabeta T cells and CD19 B cells. Transplant recipients were children who received TCRalphabeta/CD19-depleted allogeneic hematopoietic cell grafts. The sequence came from a boy between 10 and 17 years old with acute lymphoblastic leukemia, due to receive a stem cell transplant. The sequencing here drew on PBMCs, taken before TCRalphabeta/CD19-depleted stem cell transplant. The V and J genes are TRBV29-1 and TRBJ2-1; 9 of the junction bases match TRBD2. The sequenced DNA: TGCAGCGTTTCTAGACTAGCGGAAAATGAGCAGTTCTTC. Translated, this gives CSVSRLAENEQFF.